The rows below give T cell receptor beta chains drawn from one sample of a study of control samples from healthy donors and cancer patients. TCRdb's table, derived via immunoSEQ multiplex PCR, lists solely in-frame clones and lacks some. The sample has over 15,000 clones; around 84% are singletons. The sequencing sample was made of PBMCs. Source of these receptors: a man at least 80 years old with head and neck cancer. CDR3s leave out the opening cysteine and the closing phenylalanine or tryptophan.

CDR3aa: ASSLQGSYTEAF; j_gene: TRBJ1-1; v_gene: TRBV5-4
CDR3aa: ASRSASGGALYTQY; j_gene: TRBJ2-3; v_gene: TRBV5-1
CDR3aa: ASQLGTAYNEQF; j_gene: TRBJ2-1; v_gene: TRBV6-5
CDR3aa: ASGQGFALNTEAF; j_gene: TRBJ1-1; v_gene: TRBV12-5
CDR3aa: ASSPPGLTSEQY; j_gene: TRBJ2-7; v_gene: TRBV18
CDR3aa: ASGRRTYNEQF; j_gene: TRBJ2-1; v_gene: TRBV12-3/TRBV12-4
CDR3aa: ASSLASSSNIQY; j_gene: TRBJ2-4; v_gene: TRBV5-1
CDR3aa: ASSVGGYEQY; j_gene: TRBJ2-7; v_gene: TRBV19
CDR3aa: ASRPSVWGGRTDTQY; j_gene: TRBJ2-3; v_gene: TRBV4-1
CDR3aa: AWRSGGTSNQPQH; j_gene: TRBJ1-5; v_gene: TRBV30
CDR3aa: ASSLESGGGHNEQF; j_gene: TRBJ2-1; v_gene: TRBV7-2
CDR3aa: ASSDPGQPETQY; j_gene: TRBJ2-5; v_gene: TRBV10-1
CDR3aa: ASSFSGRDEQY; j_gene: TRBJ2-7; v_gene: TRBV5-1
CDR3aa: ASSDVLGGGLDEQF; j_gene: TRBJ2-1; v_gene: TRBV10-2
CDR3aa: ASSQTGGSSYEQY; j_gene: TRBJ2-7; v_gene: TRBV6-5
CDR3aa: ASSLSQGGIYEQY; j_gene: TRBJ2-7; v_gene: TRBV7-7
CDR3aa: ASSLFGQITDTQY; j_gene: TRBJ2-3; v_gene: TRBV7-8
CDR3aa: ASSQGGGGSSSYEQY; j_gene: TRBJ2-7; v_gene: TRBV4-1
CDR3aa: ASQTPAANTGELF; j_gene: TRBJ2-2; v_gene: TRBV10-2
CDR3aa: ASSYPGQGASEAF; j_gene: TRBJ1-1; v_gene: TRBV6-2/TRBV6-3
CDR3aa: ASSLLGQETQY; j_gene: TRBJ2-5; v_gene: TRBV5-1
CDR3aa: ASSEAGTELYEQY; j_gene: TRBJ2-7; v_gene: TRBV6-1
CDR3aa: ASSVIPSGQGGEKLF; j_gene: TRBJ1-4; v_gene: TRBV19
CDR3aa: ASSLENEKLF; j_gene: TRBJ1-4; v_gene: TRBV5-4
CDR3aa: ASSQEYGGVGETQY; j_gene: TRBJ2-5; v_gene: TRBV4-1
CDR3aa: ATSRDPPKGAPLNEQF; j_gene: TRBJ2-1; v_gene: TRBV15
CDR3aa: SASAGGGARETQY; j_gene: TRBJ2-5; v_gene: TRBV20-1
CDR3aa: ASSEGGRGNEKLF; j_gene: TRBJ1-4; v_gene: TRBV10-2
CDR3aa: ASSVGSGVGYEQY; j_gene: TRBJ2-7; v_gene: TRBV9
CDR3aa: ASSPRGPYEQY; j_gene: TRBJ2-7; v_gene: TRBV5-4
CDR3aa: ASSLGTGGRNEQF; j_gene: TRBJ2-1; v_gene: TRBV5-6
CDR3aa: ASSLGGTEKLF; j_gene: TRBJ1-4; v_gene: TRBV7-9
CDR3aa: ASSLDGQTEAF; j_gene: TRBJ1-1; v_gene: TRBV5-4
CDR3aa: ASNEDRDTGYGYT; j_gene: TRBJ1-2; v_gene: TRBV4-3
CDR3aa: ASSILAGVYNEQF; j_gene: TRBJ2-1; v_gene: TRBV5-5
CDR3aa: ASSDAAQGGGYEQY; j_gene: TRBJ2-7; v_gene: TRBV11-2
CDR3aa: ASSLAVAYGYT; j_gene: TRBJ1-2; v_gene: TRBV12-3/TRBV12-4
CDR3aa: AIGGTGGGQSQH; j_gene: TRBJ1-5; v_gene: TRBV19
CDR3aa: ASSLEHSTMNTEAF; j_gene: TRBJ1-1; v_gene: TRBV11-2
CDR3aa: ASSQDPGTSYGYT; j_gene: TRBJ1-2; v_gene: TRBV4-1
CDR3aa: ASSLAPGANYGYT; j_gene: TRBJ1-2; v_gene: TRBV7-2
CDR3aa: ASSDMGPQPQH; j_gene: TRBJ1-5; v_gene: TRBV2
CDR3aa: ASSLSGTGEYSNQPQH; j_gene: TRBJ1-5; v_gene: TRBV7-8
CDR3aa: ASSKRDRRYEQY; j_gene: TRBJ2-7; v_gene: TRBV27
CDR3aa: ASSEGTGGFGNQPQH; j_gene: TRBJ1-5; v_gene: TRBV2
CDR3aa: ATARGFEAEAF; j_gene: TRBJ1-1; v_gene: TRBV6-5
CDR3aa: ATSRAFLEEQY; j_gene: TRBJ2-7; v_gene: TRBV15
CDR3aa: ASGSGDDYEQY; j_gene: TRBJ2-7; v_gene: TRBV7-8
CDR3aa: ASSPPEGGAPNEQF; j_gene: TRBJ2-1; v_gene: TRBV18
CDR3aa: AISARGADGETQY; j_gene: TRBJ2-5; v_gene: TRBV10-3
CDR3aa: ASSSGLAGQY; j_gene: TRBJ2-7; v_gene: TRBV13
CDR3aa: ASSLLAGLTDTQY; j_gene: TRBJ2-3; v_gene: TRBV11-2
CDR3aa: ASSLFTGRYGYT; j_gene: TRBJ1-2; v_gene: TRBV11-2
CDR3aa: ASSLVGQGADGYT; j_gene: TRBJ1-2; v_gene: TRBV11-2
CDR3aa: ASSSGQGWTEAF; j_gene: TRBJ1-1; v_gene: TRBV5-1
CDR3aa: ASSIIGGDYNEQF; j_gene: TRBJ2-1; v_gene: TRBV19
CDR3aa: ASSFQDTGELF; j_gene: TRBJ2-2; v_gene: TRBV2
CDR3aa: ASSRTGDSNQPQH; j_gene: TRBJ1-5; v_gene: TRBV7-8